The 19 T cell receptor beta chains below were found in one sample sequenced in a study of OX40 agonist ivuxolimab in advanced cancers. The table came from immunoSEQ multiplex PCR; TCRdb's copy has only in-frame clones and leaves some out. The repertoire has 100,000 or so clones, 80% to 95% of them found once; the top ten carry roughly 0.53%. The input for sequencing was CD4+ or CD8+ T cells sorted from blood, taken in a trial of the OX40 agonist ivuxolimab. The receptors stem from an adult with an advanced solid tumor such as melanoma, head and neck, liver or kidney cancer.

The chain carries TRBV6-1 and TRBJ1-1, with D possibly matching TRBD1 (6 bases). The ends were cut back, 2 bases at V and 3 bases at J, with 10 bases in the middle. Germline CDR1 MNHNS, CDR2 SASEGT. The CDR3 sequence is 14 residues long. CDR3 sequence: CASSEPGVYTEAFF. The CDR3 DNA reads TGTGCCAGCAGTGAACCAGGGGTGTACACTGAAGCTTTCTTT.

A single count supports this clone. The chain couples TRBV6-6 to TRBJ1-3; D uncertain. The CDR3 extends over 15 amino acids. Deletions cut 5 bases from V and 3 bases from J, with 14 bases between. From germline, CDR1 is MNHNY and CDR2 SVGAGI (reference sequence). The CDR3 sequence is CASSPPGWGGNTIYF. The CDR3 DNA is TGTGCCAGCAGTCCCCCGGGGTGGGGTGGAAACACCATATATTTT.

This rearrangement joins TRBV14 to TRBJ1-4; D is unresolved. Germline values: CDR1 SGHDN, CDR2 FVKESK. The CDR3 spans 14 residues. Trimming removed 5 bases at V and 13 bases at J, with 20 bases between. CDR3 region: CASSLRRPGNRLFF. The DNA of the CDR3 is TGTGCCAGCAGCTTACGACGGCCCGGGAACAGACTGTTTTTT.

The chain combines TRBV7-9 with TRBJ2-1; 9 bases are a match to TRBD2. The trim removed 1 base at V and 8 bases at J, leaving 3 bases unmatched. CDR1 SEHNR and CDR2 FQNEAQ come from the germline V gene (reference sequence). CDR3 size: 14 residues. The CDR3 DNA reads TGTGCCAGCAGCTTAGTAGCGGGAGTGGATGAGCAGTTCTTC. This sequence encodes CASSLVAGVDEQFF.

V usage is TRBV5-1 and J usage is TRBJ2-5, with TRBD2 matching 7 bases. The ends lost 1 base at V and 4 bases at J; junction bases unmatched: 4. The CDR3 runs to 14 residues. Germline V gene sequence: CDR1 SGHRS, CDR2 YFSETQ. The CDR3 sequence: CASSLWAGAETQYF. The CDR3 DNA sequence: TGCGCCAGCAGCTTGTGGGCGGGAGCAGAGACCCAGTACTTC.

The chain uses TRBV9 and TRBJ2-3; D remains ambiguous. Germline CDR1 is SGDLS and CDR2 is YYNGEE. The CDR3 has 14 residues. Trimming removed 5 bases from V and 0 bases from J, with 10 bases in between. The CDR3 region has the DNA TGTGCCAGCAGTTATACCTCTAGCACAGATACGCAGTATTTT. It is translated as CASSYTSSTDTQYF.

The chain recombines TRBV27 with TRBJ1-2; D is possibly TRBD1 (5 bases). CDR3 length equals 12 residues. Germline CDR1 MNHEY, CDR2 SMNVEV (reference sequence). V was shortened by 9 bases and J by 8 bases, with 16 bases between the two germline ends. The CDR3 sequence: CASSPGKGGYTF. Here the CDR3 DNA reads TGTGCCAGTAGTCCGGGAAAGGGGGGCTACACCTTC.

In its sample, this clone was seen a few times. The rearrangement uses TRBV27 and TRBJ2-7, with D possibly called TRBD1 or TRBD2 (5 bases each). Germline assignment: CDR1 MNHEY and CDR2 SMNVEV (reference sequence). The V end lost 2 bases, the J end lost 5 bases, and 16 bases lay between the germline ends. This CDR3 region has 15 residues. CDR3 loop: CASSLRAGRGDEQYF. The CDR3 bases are TGTGCCAGCAGTTTACGGGCAGGGAGAGGGGACGAGCAGTACTTC.

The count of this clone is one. CDR3 sequence (DNA): TGTGCCAGCCGATACCGACAGGGTGGTGGCTACACCTTC. Its protein is CASRYRQGGGYTF. The V gene is TRBV28, the J gene TRBJ1-2; 7 bases are a match to TRBD1. Trimming at V came to 8 bases and at J to 7 bases, leaving 10 bases not matched to a gene. The CDR3 contains 13 residues. CDR1 is MDHEN and CDR2 is SYDVKM in the germline V gene.

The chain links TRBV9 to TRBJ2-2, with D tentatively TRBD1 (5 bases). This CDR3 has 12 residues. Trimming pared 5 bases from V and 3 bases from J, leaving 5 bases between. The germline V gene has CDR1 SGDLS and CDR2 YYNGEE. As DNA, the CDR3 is TGTGCCAGCAGAGGGGACACCGGGGAGCTGTTTTTT. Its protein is CASRGDTGELFF.

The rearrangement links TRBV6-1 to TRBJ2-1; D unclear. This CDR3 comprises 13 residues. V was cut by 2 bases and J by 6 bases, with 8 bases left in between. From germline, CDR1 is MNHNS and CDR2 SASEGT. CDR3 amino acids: CASSEFLRNEQFF. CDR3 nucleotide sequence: TGTGCCAGCAGTGAATTCCTTCGCAATGAGCAGTTCTTC.

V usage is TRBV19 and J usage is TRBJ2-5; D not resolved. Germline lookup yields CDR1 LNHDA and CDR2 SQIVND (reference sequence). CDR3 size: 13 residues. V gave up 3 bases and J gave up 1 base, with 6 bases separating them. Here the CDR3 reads CASSMAGQETQYF. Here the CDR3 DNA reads TGTGCCAGTAGTATGGCAGGCCAAGAGACCCAGTACTTC. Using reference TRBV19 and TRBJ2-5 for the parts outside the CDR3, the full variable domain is DGGITQSPKYLFRKEGQNVTLSCEQNLNHDAMYWYRQDPGQGLRLIYYSQIVNDFQKGDIAEGYSVSREKKESFPLTVTSAQKNPTAFYLCASSMAGQETQYFGPGTRLLVL.

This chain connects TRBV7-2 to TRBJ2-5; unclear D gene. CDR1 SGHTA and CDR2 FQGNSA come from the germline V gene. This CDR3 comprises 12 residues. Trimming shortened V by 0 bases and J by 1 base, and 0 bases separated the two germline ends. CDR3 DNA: TGTGCCAGCAGCTTAGCCCAAGAGACCCAGTACTTC. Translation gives CASSLAQETQYF.

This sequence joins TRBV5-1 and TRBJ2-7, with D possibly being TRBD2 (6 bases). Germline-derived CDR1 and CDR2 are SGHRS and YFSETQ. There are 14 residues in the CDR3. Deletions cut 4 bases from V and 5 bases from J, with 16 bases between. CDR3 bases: TGCGCCAGCAGCCCGGGACTTGCCCTGGACGAGCAGTACTTC. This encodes CASSPGLALDEQYF. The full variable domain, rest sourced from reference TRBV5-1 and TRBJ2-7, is KAGVTQTPRYLIKTRGQQVTLSCSPISGHRSVSWYQQTPGQGLQFLFEYFSETQRNKGNFPGRFSGRQFSNSRSEMNVSTLELGDSALYLCASSPGLALDEQYFGPGTRLTVT.

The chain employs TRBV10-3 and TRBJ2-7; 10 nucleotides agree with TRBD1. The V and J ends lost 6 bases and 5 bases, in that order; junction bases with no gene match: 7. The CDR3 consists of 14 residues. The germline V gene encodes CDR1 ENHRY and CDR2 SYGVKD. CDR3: CAISSTGTGDEQYF. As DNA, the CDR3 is TGTGCCATCAGCAGCACCGGGACAGGGGACGAGCAGTACTTC.

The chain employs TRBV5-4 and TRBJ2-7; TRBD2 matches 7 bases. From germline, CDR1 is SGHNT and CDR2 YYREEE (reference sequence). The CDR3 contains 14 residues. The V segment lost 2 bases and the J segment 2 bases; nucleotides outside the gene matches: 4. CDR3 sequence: CASSFGGRTYEQYF. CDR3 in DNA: TGTGCCAGCAGCTTCGGCGGGAGAACCTACGAGCAGTACTTC. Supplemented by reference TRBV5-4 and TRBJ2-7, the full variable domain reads ETGVTQSPTHLIKTRGQQVTLRCSSQSGHNTVSWYQQALGQGPQFIFQYYREEENGRGNFPPRFSGLQFPNYSSELNVNALELDDSALYLCASSFGGRTYEQYFGPGTRLTVT.

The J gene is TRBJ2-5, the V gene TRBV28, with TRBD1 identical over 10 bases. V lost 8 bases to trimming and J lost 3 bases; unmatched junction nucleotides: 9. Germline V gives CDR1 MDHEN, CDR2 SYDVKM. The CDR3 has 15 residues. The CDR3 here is CASGTTGGAKETQYF. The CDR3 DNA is TGTGCCAGCGGCACGACAGGGGGCGCGAAAGAGACCCAGTACTTC. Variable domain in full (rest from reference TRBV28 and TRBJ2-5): DVKVTQSSRYLVKRTGEKVFLECVQDMDHENMFWYRQDPGLGLRLIYFSYDVKMKEKGDIPEGYSVSREKKERFSLILESASTNQTSMYLCASGTTGGAKETQYFGPGTRLLVL.

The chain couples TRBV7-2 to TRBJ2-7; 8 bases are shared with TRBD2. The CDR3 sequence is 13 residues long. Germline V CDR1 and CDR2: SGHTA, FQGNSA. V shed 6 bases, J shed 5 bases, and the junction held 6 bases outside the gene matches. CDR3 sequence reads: CASRGPGGDEQYF. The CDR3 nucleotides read TGTGCCAGCAGGGGCCCCGGGGGGGACGAGCAGTACTTC.

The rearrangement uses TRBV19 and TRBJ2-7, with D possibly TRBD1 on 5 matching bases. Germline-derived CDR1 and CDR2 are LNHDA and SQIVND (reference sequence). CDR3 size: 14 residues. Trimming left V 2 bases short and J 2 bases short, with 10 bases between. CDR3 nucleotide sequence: TGTGCCAGTAGTATAAGTCAGGGAACCTACGAGCAGTACTTC. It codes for CASSISQGTYEQYF.